This TCR beta chain stems from a study of T cells in Graves' hyperthyroidism and ophthalmopathy. General observations from the study: Most expanded thyroid clonotypes above 0.001 recurred in blood.

RNA transcripts yielded amplified TCR beta CDR3 regions. The study used the HTBI primer set for a first-round RT-PCR of the TCR CDR3. MiXCR, applied by TCRdb to the multiplex PCR reads, yields one record per CDR3 protein. In the table there are approximately 720,000 distinct CDR3 sequences, approximately 19% of which are singletons. Lactation, pregnancy, other autoimmune disease or uncontrolled infection excluded patients. The CDR3 has 15 amino acids. With 7 bases clipped from V and 10 bases from J, the junction kept 10 bases outside the gene matches. CDR1 and CDR2 from the germline V gene are LNHDA and SQIVND (reference sequence). A remark on this clonotype: As yet, its antigen is unknown.

Sequencing used blood. The rearrangement uses TRBV19 and TRBJ1-6, with TRBD1 matching 10 bases. This clonotype originated in a woman between 45 and 65 years old with Graves' hyperthyroidism that later progressed to Graves' ophthalmopathy. The CDR3 DNA is TGTGCCAGTAAGACAGGGGGCGGGGTAGACTCACCCCTCCACTTT. This translates into CASKTGGGVDSPLHF.